One and the same sample provided the 24 T cell receptor beta chains below, sequenced in a study of blood T cell repertoires in COVID-19. Clones were sequenced by immunoSEQ multiplex PCR, and TCRdb holds only the in-frame ones, with some missing. The sample lists fewer than 40,000 clones; roughly 85% were seen once. The source material was peripheral blood. The source is a human donor in a cohort sampled during active COVID-19.

The V gene is TRBV19, the J gene TRBJ2-5, with 8 positions matching TRBD1. Germline CDR1 and CDR2: LNHDA and SQIVND (reference sequence). The CDR3 is made up of 15 amino acids. The J segment lost 5 bases and the V segment lost 5 bases, leaving 10 bases of the junction unmatched. The CDR3 bases are TGTGCCAGTAGTGTCTCGACAGGGGAGAGGGAGACCCAGTACTTC. It translates to CASSVSTGERETQYF.

The J gene is TRBJ1-1, the V gene TRBV12-5; D unresolved. The V end was cut by 6 bases, the J end by 5 bases, with 13 bases between. CDR3 length: 13 amino acids. Germline V gene lookup returns CDR1 LGHNT and CDR2 FRNRAP. The CDR3 DNA reads TGTGCTAGTGGCTTGATAGTGAGTACTGAAGCTTTCTTT. This codes for CASGLIVSTEAFF.

The chain couples TRBV19 to TRBJ2-1; 7 nucleotides agree with TRBD2. Germline trimming cut 1 base from V and 9 bases from J; bases unmatched to any gene: 6. In germline, CDR1 is LNHDA, CDR2 SQIVND (reference sequence). The CDR3 runs to 14 residues. DNA for the CDR3: TGTGCCAGTAGTATAGGGGGCGGGAGAGGTGAGCAGTTCTTC. It yields the protein CASSIGGGRGEQFF.

In its sample, this clone was seen a few times. The chain combines TRBV6-1 with TRBJ1-2; maybe TRBD1 (6 bases). The CDR3 is made up of 15 amino acids. Germline values: CDR1 MNHNS, CDR2 SASEGT. The ends were cut back, 1 base at V and 4 bases at J, with 13 bases in the middle. CDR3 amino acids: CASSEGGHPSYGYTF. The CDR3 DNA follows: TGTGCCAGCAGTGAAGGGGGACATCCAAGCTATGGCTACACCTTC.

For the CDR3, the DNA is TGTGCTAGTGGCCGGGTGAGGGAGCAGTTCTTC. This encodes CASGRVREQFF. The chain uses TRBV12-5 and TRBJ2-1; D uncertain. The length of the CDR3 is 11 residues. Deletions cut 6 bases from V and 10 bases from J, with 10 bases between. Germline-derived CDR1 and CDR2 are LGHNT and FRNRAP.

This chain uses TRBV2 with TRBJ2-2, with 11 bases lining up with TRBD2. The CDR3 sequence is 16 residues long. Germline CDR1 reads SNHLY; CDR2 reads FYNNEI. The J segment lost 6 bases and the V segment lost 4 bases, leaving 7 bases of the junction unmatched. The CDR3 here is CASSGSGRAYPGELFF. DNA for the CDR3: TGTGCCAGCAGTGGTAGCGGGAGGGCGTATCCCGGGGAGCTGTTTTTT.

The chain recombines TRBV18 with TRBJ2-5, with D tentatively TRBD1 (5 bases). Trimming took 1 base from V and 6 from J, leaving 6 bases between them. This CDR3 comprises 12 residues. Germline V gene data show CDR1 as KGHSH and CDR2 as LQKENI. This CDR3 is CASSPQGQTQYF. Written as DNA, the CDR3 is TGTGCCAGCTCACCACAGGGGCAGACCCAGTACTTC.

The chain employs TRBV6-4 and TRBJ2-1; TRBD1 agrees at 8 bases. V lost 5 bases and J lost 5; bases outside the gene matches: 5. The CDR3 spans 14 residues. Germline CDR1 is MRHNA and CDR2 is SNTAGT. The CDR3 loop is CASSRDRTDNEQFF. The CDR3 nucleotides read TGTGCCAGCAGTCGGGACAGGACAGACAATGAGCAGTTCTTC.

J is TRBJ2-3 and V is TRBV6-5, with D possibly matching TRBD2 (5 bases). The CDR3 loop spans 11 amino acids. The V and J ends lost 7 bases and 10 bases respectively, with 12 bases between them. The V gene's germline CDR1 is MNHEY and CDR2 SVGAGI. The CDR3 region has the DNA TGTGCCAGCAATAGGGAGAGCGCGCAGTATTTT. Its translation: CASNRESAQYF.

The rearrangement joins TRBV27 to TRBJ2-2, with 10 positions matching TRBD2. Trimming removed 5 bases from V and 6 bases from J; junction bases left unmatched: 3. This CDR3 spans 14 amino acids. CDR1 MNHEY and CDR2 SMNVEV come from the germline V gene (reference sequence). The CDR3 reads CASSQAGGAGELFF. The CDR3 bases are TGTGCCAGCAGTCAAGCGGGAGGGGCCGGGGAGCTGTTTTTT.

This sequence joins TRBV7-9 and TRBJ2-7; TRBD1 is a possible D gene (5 bases). Germline CDR1 reads SEHNR; CDR2 reads FQNEAQ (reference sequence). Trimming took off 10 bases at V and 2 bases at J, with 12 bases between the two ends. CDR3 length equals 12 residues. CDR3 protein: CATEDTAYEQYF. The CDR3 DNA reads as TGTGCCACCGAGGACACCGCCTACGAGCAGTACTTC. The full variable domain, its missing parts supplied by reference TRBV7-9 and TRBJ2-7, is DTGVSQNPRHKITKRGQNVTFRCDPISEHNRLYWYRQTLGQGPEFLTYFQNEAQLEKSRLLSDRFSAERPKGSFSTLEIQRTEQGDSAMYLCATEDTAYEQYFGPGTRLTVT.

The chain combines TRBV5-4 with TRBJ2-3, with TRBD2 identical over 11 bases. V gave up 0 bases and J gave up 0 bases; unmatched junction bases: 3. The CDR3 is 17 amino acids. Germline V gene data show CDR1 as SGHNT and CDR2 as YYREEE (reference sequence). The CDR3, as DNA: TGTGCCAGCAGCTTGGATGGGACTAGCGGTAGCACAGATACGCAGTATTTT. It is translated as CASSLDGTSGSTDTQYF. Together with reference TRBV5-4 and TRBJ2-3, the CDR3 gives the full variable domain: ETGVTQSPTHLIKTRGQQVTLRCSSQSGHNTVSWYQQALGQGPQFIFQYYREEENGRGNFPPRFSGLQFPNYSSELNVNALELDDSALYLCASSLDGTSGSTDTQYFGPGTRLTVL.

This sequence joins TRBV7-9 and TRBJ1-6, with TRBD1 identical over 7 bases. The germline CDR1 and CDR2 sequences are SEHNR and FQNEAQ (reference sequence). The J segment lost 10 bases and the V segment lost 1 base, leaving 16 bases of the junction unmatched. The CDR3 runs 18 residues. The CDR3 region is CASSLGRGQEGGGSPLHF. CDR3 nucleotides: TGTGCCAGCAGCTTAGGGCGAGGACAGGAGGGAGGTGGATCACCCCTCCACTTT.

The rearrangement uses TRBV9 and TRBJ2-2, with 7 bases aligning to TRBD1. Germline-derived CDR1 and CDR2 are SGDLS and YYNGEE. Trimming took 0 bases from V and 2 from J; bases not matched to a gene: 1. CDR3 length equals 15 residues. CDR3 residues: CASSVGQGNTGELFF. The CDR3 DNA reads TGTGCCAGCAGCGTAGGACAGGGAAACACCGGGGAGCTGTTTTTT.

V is TRBV2 and J is TRBJ2-1; D is ambiguous. CDR3 size: 14 residues. Germline V gene lookup returns CDR1 SNHLY and CDR2 FYNNEI. Between the trimmed V and J ends, which lost 1 base and 6 bases, there was a span of 10 bases. The CDR3 bases are TGTGCCAGCAGTGAAGTCCCGAGTGGCAATGAGCAGTTCTTC. Translated, it gives CASSEVPSGNEQFF.

The chain has TRBV5-1 and TRBJ1-1, with TRBD1 matching 9 bases. Per germline, CDR1 SGHRS and CDR2 YFSETQ. The trim removed 4 bases at V and 0 bases at J, leaving 4 bases unmatched. The CDR3 runs to 15 residues. The CDR3 loop is CASSVGQGLNTEAFF. CDR3 DNA: TGCGCCAGCAGCGTGGGACAGGGCCTGAACACTGAAGCTTTCTTT. The full variable domain, its missing parts supplied by reference TRBV5-1 and TRBJ1-1, is KAGVTQTPRYLIKTRGQQVTLSCSPISGHRSVSWYQQTPGQGLQFLFEYFSETQRNKGNFPGRFSGRQFSNSRSEMNVSTLELGDSALYLCASSVGQGLNTEAFFGQGTRLTVV.

J is TRBJ1-4 and V is TRBV18; 8 bases map to TRBD1. Germline loops: CDR1 KGHSH, CDR2 LQKENI. This CDR3 spans 15 amino acids. J gave up 5 bases and V 5 bases, and 7 bases lay outside the gene matches. CDR3 in DNA: TGTGCCAGCTCATTTGGGACAGGCCCGAATGAAAAACTGTTTTTT. Encoded protein: CASSFGTGPNEKLFF.

This sequence joins TRBV5-4 and TRBJ2-3; 12 bases map to TRBD2. Germline CDR1 and CDR2: SGHNT and YYREEE (reference sequence). CDR3 length: 17 residues. Trimming removed 4 bases from V and 0 bases from J; junction bases left unmatched: 6. CDR3: CASSPGLAGLSTDTQYF. Written as DNA, the CDR3 is TGTGCCAGCAGCCCAGGACTAGCGGGGCTGAGCACAGATACGCAGTATTTT.

The chain joins TRBV19 to TRBJ1-5; TRBD1 might be the D (6 bases). The germline V gene encodes CDR1 LNHDA and CDR2 SQIVND (reference sequence). There are 15 residues in the CDR3. Trimming removed 7 bases from V and 4 bases from J, with 17 bases in between. The CDR3 nucleotides read TGTGCCAGTACACAGGGCGAGAGGGAAAATCAGCCCCAGCATTTT. It translates to CASTQGERENQPQHF.

This chain joins TRBV6-5 and TRBJ2-1, with 9 bases lining up with TRBD1. The V segment lost 9 bases and the J segment 2 bases; nucleotides outside the gene matches: 5. This CDR3 comprises 14 residues. Germline V CDR1 and CDR2: MNHEY, SVGAGI. This chain's CDR3 is CASVQGAPYNEQFF. As DNA, the CDR3 is TGTGCCAGTGTACAGGGGGCGCCCTACAATGAGCAGTTCTTC.

This clone was detected only a few times. V and J are TRBV19 and TRBJ1-6, with no clear D. The V end was cut by 5 bases, the J end by 7 bases, with 12 bases between. The CDR3 runs to 14 residues. Germline V lookup: CDR1 LNHDA, CDR2 SQIVND (reference sequence). CDR3 in DNA: TGTGCCAGTAGTTACCCGGAGGGAAATTCACCCCTCCACTTT. Its translation is CASSYPEGNSPLHF.

This chain connects TRBV6-5 to TRBJ1-3; tentatively, D is TRBD1 (5 bases). CDR1 and CDR2 from the germline V gene are MNHEY and SVGAGI. V lost 6 bases to trimming and J lost 4 bases, with 16 bases between them. The length of the CDR3 is 15 residues. CDR3 loop: CASRQAGARGNTIYF. CDR3 in DNA: TGTGCCAGCAGACAGGCAGGAGCAAGGGGAAACACCATATATTTT.

The V gene is TRBV29-1, the J gene TRBJ2-1, with a possible D match to TRBD2 (5 bases). V gave up 3 bases and J gave up 5 bases, with 14 bases separating them. Germline CDR1 is SQVTM and CDR2 is ANQGSEA. The CDR3 extends over 14 amino acids. CDR3 sequence: CSVDFGSSNNEQFF. The CDR3 bases are TGCAGCGTTGATTTTGGGAGTTCTAACAATGAGCAGTTCTTC.

V is TRBV5-1 and J is TRBJ2-2; perhaps TRBD2 as D (5 bases). Between the trimmed V and J ends, which lost 2 bases and 2 bases, there was a span of 16 bases. Germline CDR1 SGHRS, CDR2 YFSETQ. This CDR3 has 17 residues. The CDR3: CASSLSSGNRNTGELFF. The CDR3 region has the DNA TGCGCCAGCAGCTTATCGTCCGGGAACCGAAACACCGGGGAGCTGTTTTTT.